A selection of T cell receptor beta chains follows, all from one sample in a study of regulatory T cells in long-lasting Graves disease. TCRdb used MiXCR to reprocess the multiplex PCR reads, holding one entry per CDR3 protein. Of about 440,000 distinct CDR3 sequences detected, around 15% appear once; the ten largest clones hold over 8.5%. This sample also belongs to another study, concerning T cells in Graves' hyperthyroidism and ophthalmopathy.

Sample: peripheral blood mononuclear cells (PBMCs), taken at new diagnosis, from a patient treated with antithyroid drugs. The receptors shown here come from a woman aged 25 to 45 with Graves disease. CDR3s include the opening cysteine and the closing phenylalanine or tryptophan. The D gene is left open where the match is weak. The size entry is marked missing in some rows and otherwise reads once, few, many or a size class.

clone_size	v_call	d_call	j_call	cdr3_aa	cdr3_nt
few	TRBV6-2/TRBV6-3	TRBD1	TRBJ1-5	CASSQGAVSNQPQHF	TGTGCCAGTAGCCAGGGGGCTGTCAGCAATCAGCCCCAGCATTTT
.	TRBV5-6	.	TRBJ2-2	CASSLLVDNGELFF	TGTGCCAGCAGCTTACTAGTCGACAACGGGGAGCTGTTTTTT
many	TRBV11-2	.	TRBJ2-2	CASSLVWYSGSAAVVNTGELFF	TGTGCCAGCAGCTTAGTGTGGTATTCAGGTTCGGCGGCGGTCGTCAACACCGGGGAGCTGTTTTTT
many	TRBV7-2	.	TRBJ2-1	CATKIAVGDNEQFF	TGTGCCACAAAAATAGCGGTAGGGGACAATGAGCAGTTCTTC
many	TRBV5-1	.	TRBJ1-1	CASSRAPPKETEAFF	TGCGCCAGCAGCCGGGCCCCGCCTAAGGAGACTGAAGCTTTCTTT
few	TRBV25-1	.	TRBJ1-3	CASSEYEGLNSGNTIYF	TGTGCCAGCAGTGAATATGAGGGTCTTAACTCTGGAAACACCATATATTTT
.	TRBV11-2	TRBD1	TRBJ2-2	CASSTTSGTGETGELFF	TGTGCCAGCAGCACCACGTCCGGGACAGGGGAGACCGGGGAGCTGTTTTTT
many	TRBV12-3/TRBV12-4	.	TRBJ1-6	CASSFLGRGNSPLHF	TGTGCCAGCAGTTTTTTGGGCAGGGGTAATTCACCCCTCCACTTT
.	TRBV27	.	TRBJ1-4	CASSSGGGEKLFF	TGTGCCAGCAGTTCTGGGGGAGGAGAAAAACTGTTTTTT
many	TRBV3-1	TRBD1	TRBJ2-3	CASSPPRTGDLADTQYF	TGTGCCAGCAGCCCACCAAGGACAGGGGATTTAGCAGATACGCAGTATTTT
many	TRBV28	.	TRBJ2-6	CASSLLSPGAGRGANVLTF	TGTGCCAGCAGTCTTTTGAGTCCGGGGGCAGGGCGCGGGGCCAACGTCCTGACTTTC
.	TRBV6-2/TRBV6-3	TRBD2	TRBJ2-1	CASSYLREWNNEQFF	TGTGCCAGCAGTTACTTGCGGGAGTGGAACAATGAGCAGTTCTTC
many	TRBV7-9	.	TRBJ1-1	CASSSRVNTEAFF	TGTGCCAGCAGTTCCAGGGTGAACACTGAAGCTTTCTTT
few	TRBV7-9	.	TRBJ2-5	CASSLEAGETQYF	TGTGCCAGCAGCTTAGAAGCCGGGGAGACCCAGTACTTC
few	TRBV27	TRBD1	TRBJ1-1	CASSPPARGDTEAFF	TGTGCCAGCAGTCCACCCGCCAGGGGGGACACTGAAGCTTTCTTT
many	TRBV28	.	TRBJ1-2	CASSPRPDGYTF	TGTGCCAGCAGTCCCCGTCCAGATGGCTACACCTTC
.	TRBV7-9	TRBD2	TRBJ2-1	CASSLGGRANEQSF	TGTGCCAGCAGCCTCGGGGGGAGGGCCAATGAGCAGTCCTTC
many	TRBV20-1	TRBD2	TRBJ2-5	CSILRLAGEETQYF	TGCAGTATATTGAGACTAGCGGGAGAAGAGACCCAGTACTTC
.	TRBV7-9	TRBD1	TRBJ1-1	CASSIRTGGQSEAFF	TGTGCCAGCAGCATCCGGACAGGGGGTCAGTCTGAAGCTTTCTTT
many	TRBV20-1	.	TRBJ2-7	CSARRPRSYEQYF	TGCAGTGCTAGACGCCCCCGCTCCTACGAGCAGTACTTC
many	TRBV2	TRBD2	TRBJ2-1	CASIPVGGRGEQFF	TGTGCCAGCATCCCCGTAGGCGGGAGAGGCGAGCAGTTCTTC
.	TRBV16	TRBD2	TRBJ2-1	CASTRSGSGEQFF	TGTGCCAGCACACGGAGCGGGAGCGGTGAGCAGTTCTTC